The present T cell receptor (beta chain) was sequenced within a study of blood T cell repertoires in COVID-19. Libraries were prepared by immunoSEQ multiplex PCR; TCRdb keeps only in-frame clonotypes and omits some of them. Here the sample spans 150,000 or so clones, roughly four fifths being singletons. The V gene's germline CDR1 is SQVTM and CDR2 ANQGSEA. CDR3 length equals 14 residues. The ends lost 6 bases at V and 8 bases at J; junction bases unmatched: 9. The J gene is TRBJ2-1, the V gene TRBV29-1; 11 bases align to TRBD2. Sequencing used peripheral blood. The clonotype originates from a woman aged 55-70 years with COVID-19, enrolled during active disease. Here the CDR3 DNA reads TGCAGCGTCCGGTATAGCGGGGGGGCGCATGAGCAGTTCTTC. It specifies CSVRYSGGAHEQFF.